This TCR beta chain stems from a study of OX40 agonist ivuxolimab in advanced cancers. Turning to the study itself: A mean age of around 60 years, range about 23 to 90, was recorded, and under 85% were male. Study-wide findings and caveats: Expansion of clones was among the lowest in partial responders at 0.1-3.0 mg/kg. CD8+ T cells were the subset that, on average, had more expanded clones than CD4+.

Profiling relied on immunoSEQ multiplex PCR, and the TCRdb table lists in-frame clones only, not all of them. The data contain around 80,000 clones, about 85% of them singletons. V was clipped by 3 bases and J by 4 bases, with 21 bases between them. The germline gives CDR1 LNHDA, CDR2 SQIVND (reference sequence). The CDR3 contains 17 residues. Comment on this clone: Its antigen is not identified.

No patient had autoimmune disease or received systemic immunosuppression. The chain couples TRBV19 to TRBJ2-5; possibly TRBD1 for D (5 bases). The material was CD4+ or CD8+ T cells sorted from blood, obtained in a trial of the OX40 agonist ivuxolimab. This sequence originates from an adult with an advanced solid tumor such as melanoma, head and neck, liver or kidney cancer. The CDR3 loop reads CASSIRGRRNQGETQYF. The CDR3, as DNA: TGTGCCAGTAGTATCCGTGGAAGGCGAAATCAGGGAGAGACCCAGTACTTC.